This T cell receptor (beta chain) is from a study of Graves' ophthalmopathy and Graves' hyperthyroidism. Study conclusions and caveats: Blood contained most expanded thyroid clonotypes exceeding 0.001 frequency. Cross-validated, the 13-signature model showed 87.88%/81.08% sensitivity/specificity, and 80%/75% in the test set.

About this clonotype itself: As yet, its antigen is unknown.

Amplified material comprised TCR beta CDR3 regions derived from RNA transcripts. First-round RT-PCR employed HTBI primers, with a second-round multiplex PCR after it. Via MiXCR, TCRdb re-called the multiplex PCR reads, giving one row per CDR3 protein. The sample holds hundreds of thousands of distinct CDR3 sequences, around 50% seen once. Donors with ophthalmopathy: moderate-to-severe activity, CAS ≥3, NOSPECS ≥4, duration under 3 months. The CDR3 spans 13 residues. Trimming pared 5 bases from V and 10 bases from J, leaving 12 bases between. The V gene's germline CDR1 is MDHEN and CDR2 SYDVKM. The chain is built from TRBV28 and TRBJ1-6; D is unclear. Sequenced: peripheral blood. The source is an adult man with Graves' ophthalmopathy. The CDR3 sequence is CASSPKVHSPLHF. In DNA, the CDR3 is TGTGCCAGCAGTCCCAAGGTCCACTCACCCCTCCACTTT. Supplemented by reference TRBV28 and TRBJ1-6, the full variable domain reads DVKVTQSSRYLVKRTGEKVFLECVQDMDHENMFWYRQDPGLGLRLIYFSYDVKMKEKGDIPEGYSVSREKKERFSLILESASTNQTSMYLCASSPKVHSPLHFGNGTRLTVT.